This T cell receptor (beta chain) appears in the sequencing data of a study of early T cells in non-severe SARS-CoV-2 infection. For the study at large: It was bulk RNA from unsorted whole blood that was sequenced, and the chains were unpaired.

Findings and caveats of the study: Database matching using VDJdb favored anti-spike CD8 responses, with private and CD4 specificities left missing.

Turning to this clonotype: The antigen remains unidentified.

Individual cDNA molecules were tagged with unique molecular identifiers, the study reported. TCRdb reanalysed the 5' RACE reads using MiXCR and keeps one entry per CDR3 protein. Of 40,000 to 60,000 distinct CDR3 sequences detected, roughly 6.2% appear once; the ten largest clones hold around 7%. The CDR3 loop spans 13 amino acids. Germline values: CDR1 LGHNA, CDR2 YNFKEQ. The germline V and J ends were trimmed by 4 bases and 5 bases, with 11 bases remaining between them. This rearrangement joins TRBV4-2 to TRBJ1-1; tentatively, D is TRBD1 (5 bases). The TCR was taken from an adult who was a healthcare worker with PCR-confirmed SARS-CoV-2 infection or an uninfected control (not recorded which). This specimen consisted of whole blood, obtained at baseline. DNA of the CDR3: TGTGCCAGCAGCCCGGACTGGGGGACTGAAGCTTTCTTT. Translated, it gives CASSPDWGTEAFF.